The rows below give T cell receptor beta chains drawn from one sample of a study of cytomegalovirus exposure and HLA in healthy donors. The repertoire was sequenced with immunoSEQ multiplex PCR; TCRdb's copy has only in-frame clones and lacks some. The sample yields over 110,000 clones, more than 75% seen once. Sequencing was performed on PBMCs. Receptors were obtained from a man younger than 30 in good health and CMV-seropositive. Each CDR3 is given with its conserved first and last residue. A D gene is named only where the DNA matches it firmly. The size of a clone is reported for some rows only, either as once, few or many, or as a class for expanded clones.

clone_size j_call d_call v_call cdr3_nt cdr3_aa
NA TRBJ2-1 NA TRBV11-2 TGTGCCAGCAGCCTACAAGCGGGCGGGGTTGGGGAGCAGTTCTTC CASSLQAGGVGEQFF
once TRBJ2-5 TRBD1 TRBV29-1 TGCAGCGTTGAAGAGCAAACCTCCGGGACAGGGGTACCGGAGACCCAGTACTTC CSVEEQTSGTGVPETQYF
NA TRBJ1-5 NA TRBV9 TGTGCCAGCAGCTCAGGCAGCAATCAGCCCCAGCATTTT CASSSGSNQPQHF
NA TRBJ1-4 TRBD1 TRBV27 TGTGCCAGCAGTATCCGACAGGGGGCGACTAATGAAAAACTGTTTTTT CASSIRQGATNEKLFF
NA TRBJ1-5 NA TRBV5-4 TGTGCCAGCCGCCCCGGGCAGCCCCAGCATTTT CASRPGQPQHF
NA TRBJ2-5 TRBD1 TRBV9 TGTGCCAGCAGCCCCCGGGTAGGCAGGGGGAACCAAGAGACCCAGTACTTC CASSPRVGRGNQETQYF
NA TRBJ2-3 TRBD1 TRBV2 TGTGCCAGCCAGGGGACAGGGGGTAGAGGCACAGATACGCAGTATTTT CASQGTGGRGTDTQYF
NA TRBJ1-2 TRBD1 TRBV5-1 TGCGCCAGCAGCGGAGACAGGGTTGGCTACACCTTC CASSGDRVGYTF
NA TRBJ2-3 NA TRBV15 TGTGCCACCAGCAGAGATAAAGCGGCTAGCACAGATACGCAGTATTTT CATSRDKAASTDTQYF
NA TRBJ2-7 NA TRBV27 TGTGCCAGCAGTTTATTAGGCGGAGTAGCGTACTTC CASSLLGGVAYF
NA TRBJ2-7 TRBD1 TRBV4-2 TGTGCCAGCAGCCGTGGACAGGGATCGTACGAGCAGTACTTC CASSRGQGSYEQYF
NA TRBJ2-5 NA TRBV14 TGTGCCAGCAGCCAGGGGGGAGGGACCCAGTACTTC CASSQGGGTQYF
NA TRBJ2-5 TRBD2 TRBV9 TGTGCCAGCAGCATTAGCGGGGCCAACCTGGAGACCCAGTACTTC CASSISGANLETQYF
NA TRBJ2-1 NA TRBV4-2 TGTGCCAGCAGCCAAGCGGGAGAATACAATGAGCAGTTCTTC CASSQAGEYNEQFF
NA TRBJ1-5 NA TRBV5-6 TGTGCCAGCAGCTTGTCAGGGCTGGTTCAGCCCCAGCATTTT CASSLSGLVQPQHF
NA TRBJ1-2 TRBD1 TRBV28 TGTGCCAGCAGCTACGGACAGGGCTATGGCTACACCTTC CASSYGQGYGYTF